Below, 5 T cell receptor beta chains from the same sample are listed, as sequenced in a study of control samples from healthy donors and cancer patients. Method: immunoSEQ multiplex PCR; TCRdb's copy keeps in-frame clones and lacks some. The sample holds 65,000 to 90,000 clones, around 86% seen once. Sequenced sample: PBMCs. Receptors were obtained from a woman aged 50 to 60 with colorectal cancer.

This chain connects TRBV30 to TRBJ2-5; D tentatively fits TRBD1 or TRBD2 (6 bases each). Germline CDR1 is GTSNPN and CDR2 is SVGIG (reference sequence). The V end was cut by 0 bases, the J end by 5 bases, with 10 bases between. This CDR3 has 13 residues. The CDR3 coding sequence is TGTGCCTGGAGTGTTGGGGGGCCGGAGACCCAGTACTTC. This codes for CAWSVGGPETQYF.

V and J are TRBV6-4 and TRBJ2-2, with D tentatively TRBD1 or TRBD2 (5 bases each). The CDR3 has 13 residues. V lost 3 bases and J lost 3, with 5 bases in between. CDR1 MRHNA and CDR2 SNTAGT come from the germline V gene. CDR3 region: CASSEGDTGELFF. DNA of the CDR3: TGTGCCAGCAGTGAGGGGGACACCGGGGAGCTGTTTTTT.

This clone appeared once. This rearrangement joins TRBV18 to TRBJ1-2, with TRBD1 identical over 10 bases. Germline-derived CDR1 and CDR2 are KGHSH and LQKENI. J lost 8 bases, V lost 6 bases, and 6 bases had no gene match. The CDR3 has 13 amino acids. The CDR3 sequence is CASSATGGAGYTF. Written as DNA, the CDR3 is TGTGCCAGCTCGGCGACAGGGGGCGCGGGCTACACCTTC.

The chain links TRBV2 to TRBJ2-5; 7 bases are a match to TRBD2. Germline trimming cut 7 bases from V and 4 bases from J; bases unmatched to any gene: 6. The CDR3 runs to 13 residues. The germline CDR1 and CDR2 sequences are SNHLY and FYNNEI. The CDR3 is CASTWEGRETQYF. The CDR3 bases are TGTGCCAGCACATGGGAGGGTAGAGAGACCCAGTACTTC. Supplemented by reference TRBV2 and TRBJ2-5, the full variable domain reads EPEVTQTPSHQVTQMGQEVILRCVPISNHLYFYWYRQILGQKVEFLVSFYNNEISEKSEIFDDQFSVERPDGSNFTLKIRSTKLEDSAMYFCASTWEGRETQYFGPGTRLLVL.

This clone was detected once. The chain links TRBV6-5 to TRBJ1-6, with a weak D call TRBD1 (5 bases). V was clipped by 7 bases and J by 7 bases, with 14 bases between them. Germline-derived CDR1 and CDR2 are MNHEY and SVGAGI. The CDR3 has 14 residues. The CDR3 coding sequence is TGTGCCAGCATCCTTTCCGGGGACAATTCACCCCTCCACTTT. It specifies CASILSGDNSPLHF.